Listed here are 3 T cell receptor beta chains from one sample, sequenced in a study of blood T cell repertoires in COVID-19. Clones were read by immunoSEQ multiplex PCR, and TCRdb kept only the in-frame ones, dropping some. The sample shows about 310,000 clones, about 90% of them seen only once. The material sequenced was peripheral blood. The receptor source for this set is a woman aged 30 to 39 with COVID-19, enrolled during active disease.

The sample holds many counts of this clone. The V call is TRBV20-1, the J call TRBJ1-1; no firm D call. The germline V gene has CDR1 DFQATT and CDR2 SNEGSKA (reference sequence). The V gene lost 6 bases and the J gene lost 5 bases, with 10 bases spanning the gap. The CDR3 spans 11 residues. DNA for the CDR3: TGCAGTGCGCGGAGATTGACTGAAGCTTTCTTT. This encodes CSARRLTEAFF.

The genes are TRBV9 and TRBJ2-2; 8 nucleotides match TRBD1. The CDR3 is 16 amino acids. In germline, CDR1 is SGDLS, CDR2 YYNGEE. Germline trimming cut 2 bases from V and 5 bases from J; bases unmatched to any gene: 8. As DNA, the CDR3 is TGTGCCAGCAGCGTCGATTTACGACAGGGGACCGGGGAGCTGTTTTTT. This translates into CASSVDLRQGTGELFF. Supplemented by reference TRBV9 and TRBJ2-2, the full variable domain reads DSGVTQTPKHLITATGQRVTLRCSPRSGDLSVYWYQQSLDQGLQFLIQYYNGEERAKGNILERFSAQQFPDLHSELNLSSLELGDSALYFCASSVDLRQGTGELFFGEGSRLTVL.

CDR3 DNA sequence: TGTGCCAGCAGACCTCGACAGGGCCCCGGGGAGCTGTTTTTT. Encoded protein: CASRPRQGPGELFF. This rearrangement joins TRBV6-5 to TRBJ2-2; 7 bases line up with TRBD1. Per the germline V gene, CDR1 is MNHEY and CDR2 is SVGAGI. J gave up 6 bases and V 6 bases, and 7 bases lay outside the gene matches. The CDR3 runs 14 residues.